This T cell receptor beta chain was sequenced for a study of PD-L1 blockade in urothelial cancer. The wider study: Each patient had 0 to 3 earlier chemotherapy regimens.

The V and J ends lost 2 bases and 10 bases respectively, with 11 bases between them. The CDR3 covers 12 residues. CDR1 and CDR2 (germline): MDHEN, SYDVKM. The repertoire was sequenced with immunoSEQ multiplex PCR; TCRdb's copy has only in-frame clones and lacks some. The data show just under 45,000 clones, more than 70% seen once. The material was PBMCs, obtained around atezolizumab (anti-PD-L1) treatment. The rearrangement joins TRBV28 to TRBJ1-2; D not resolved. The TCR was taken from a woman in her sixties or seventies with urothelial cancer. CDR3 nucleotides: TGTGCCAGCAGTTTACGGGATGCGGACTACACCTTC. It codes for CASSLRDADYTF.